The entry below gives a single T cell receptor (beta chain) sequence along with its context. Trimming left V 3 bases short and J 4 bases short, with 10 bases between. This CDR3 is 15 amino acids long. Germline loops: CDR1 MNHEY, CDR2 SMNVEV (reference sequence). The data were obtained in a study of blood T cell repertoires in COVID-19. Profiled with immunoSEQ multiplex PCR; TCRdb holds only in-frame clones, not every one. This table has around 85,000 clones, 85% to 90% appearing once. Sequencing input: peripheral blood. The V and J genes are TRBV27 and TRBJ1-6; TRBD1 is a possible D gene (5 bases). The clonotype originates from a woman aged 80 or over with active or convalescent COVID-19. The CDR3 nucleotides are TGTGCCAGCAGTTTGGACAAGCCGTATAATTCACCCCTCCACTTT. Translating it yields CASSLDKPYNSPLHF.